The present TCR beta chain was sequenced within a study of identical twins. TCRdb used MiXCR to reprocess the 5' RACE reads, holding one entry per CDR3 protein. The sample consists of about 720,000 distinct CDR3 sequences, 15% to 20% of them appearing once. The CDR3 consists of 12 residues. Trimming left V 8 bases short and J 5 bases short, with 13 bases between. Germline assignment: CDR1 SGHDN and CDR2 FVKESK. These data were likewise used in another study, on T cells expressing NK-cell markers.

The source is a woman between 18 and 29 years old in good health. The V call is TRBV14, the J call TRBJ2-7, with D unresolved. The sequenced material came from PBMCs. The CDR3 DNA is TGTGCCAGCGCCCCAAGTGCGGACGAGCAGTACTTC. It codes for CASAPSADEQYF.